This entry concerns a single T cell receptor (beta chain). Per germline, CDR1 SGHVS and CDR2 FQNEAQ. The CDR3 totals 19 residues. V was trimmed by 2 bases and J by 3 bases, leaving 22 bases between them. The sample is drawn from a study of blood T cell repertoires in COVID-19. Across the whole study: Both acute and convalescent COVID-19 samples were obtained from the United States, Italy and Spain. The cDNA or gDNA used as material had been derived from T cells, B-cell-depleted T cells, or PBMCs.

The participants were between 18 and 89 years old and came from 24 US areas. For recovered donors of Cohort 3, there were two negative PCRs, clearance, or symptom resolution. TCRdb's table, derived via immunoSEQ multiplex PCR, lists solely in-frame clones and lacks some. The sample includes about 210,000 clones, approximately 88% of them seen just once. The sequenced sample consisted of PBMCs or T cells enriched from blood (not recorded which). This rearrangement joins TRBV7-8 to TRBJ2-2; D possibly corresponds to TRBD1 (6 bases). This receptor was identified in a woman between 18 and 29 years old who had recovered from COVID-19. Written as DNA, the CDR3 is TGTGCCAGCAGCTTAAGGGGATTCATTTTACAGGGCTACACCGGGGAGCTGTTTTTT. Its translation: CASSLRGFILQGYTGELFF.